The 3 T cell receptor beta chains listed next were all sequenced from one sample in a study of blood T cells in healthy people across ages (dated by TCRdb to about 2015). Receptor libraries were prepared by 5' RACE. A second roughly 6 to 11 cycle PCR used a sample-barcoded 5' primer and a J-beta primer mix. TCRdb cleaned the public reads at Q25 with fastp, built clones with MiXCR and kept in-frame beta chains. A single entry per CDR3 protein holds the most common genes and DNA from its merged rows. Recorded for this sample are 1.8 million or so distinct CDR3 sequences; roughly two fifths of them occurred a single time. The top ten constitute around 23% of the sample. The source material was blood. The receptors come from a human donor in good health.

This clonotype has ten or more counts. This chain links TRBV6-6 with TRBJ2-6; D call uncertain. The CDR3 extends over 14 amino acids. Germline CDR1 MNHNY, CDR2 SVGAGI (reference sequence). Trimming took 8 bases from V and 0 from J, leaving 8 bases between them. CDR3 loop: CASRISSGANVLTF. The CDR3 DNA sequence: TGTGCCAGCCGGATTAGCTCTGGGGCCAACGTCCTGACTTTC.

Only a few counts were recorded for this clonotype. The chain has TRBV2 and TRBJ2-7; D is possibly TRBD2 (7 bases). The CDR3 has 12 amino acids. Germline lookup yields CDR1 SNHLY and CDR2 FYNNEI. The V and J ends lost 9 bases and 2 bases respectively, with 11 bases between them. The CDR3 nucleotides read TGTGCCAGTTACGGGGGGCCCTACGAGCAGTACTTC. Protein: CASYGGPYEQYF.

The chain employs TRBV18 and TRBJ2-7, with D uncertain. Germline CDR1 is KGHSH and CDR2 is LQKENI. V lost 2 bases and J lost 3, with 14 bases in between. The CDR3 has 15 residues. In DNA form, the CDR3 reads TGTGCCAGCTCACCAGGAACGGAAGTTAACTACGAGCAGTACTTC. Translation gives CASSPGTEVNYEQYF.